This passage covers 15 T cell receptor beta chains from one sample sequenced in a study of blood T cell repertoires in COVID-19. TCRdb's copy holds only in-frame clones and misses some; the assay was immunoSEQ multiplex PCR. The profile shows fewer than 450,000 clones, around 90% of them singletons. What was sequenced was PBMCs or T cells enriched from blood (not recorded which). All receptors come from a man in his late teens or twenties who had recovered from COVID-19.

The chain has TRBV27 and TRBJ1-4, with D possibly TRBD1 on 5 matching bases. The V and J ends lost 1 base and 5 bases respectively, with 8 bases between them. From germline, CDR1 is MNHEY and CDR2 SMNVEV (reference sequence). The CDR3 totals 14 residues. CDR3 in amino acids: CASSLYRPNEKLFF. The CDR3 bases are TGTGCCAGCAGTTTATACAGGCCGAATGAAAAACTGTTTTTT.

The V and J genes are TRBV15 and TRBJ2-7, with 8 bases identical to TRBD1. The V gene end was trimmed by 3 bases and the J gene end by 3 bases; junction bases not matched to a gene: 13. Germline V gene sequence: CDR1 LNHNV, CDR2 YYDKDF (reference sequence). This CDR3 is 17 amino acids long. The chain's CDR3 is CATSSRLTGTGNYEQYF. The CDR3 DNA sequence: TGTGCCACCAGCAGTAGACTTACCGGGACAGGTAACTACGAGCAGTACTTC. The full variable domain, completed using reference TRBV15 and TRBJ2-7, is DAMVIQNPRYQVTQFGKPVTLSCSQTLNHNVMYWYQQKSSQAPKLLFHYYDKDFNNEADTPDNFQSRRPNTSFCFLDIRSPGLGDTAMYLCATSSRLTGTGNYEQYFGPGTRLTVT.

The gene calls are TRBV11-3 and TRBJ1-1; D might be TRBD1 (5 bases). Germline CDR1 and CDR2: SGHNT and YENEEA. The CDR3 sequence is 16 residues long. The V gene lost 0 bases and the J gene lost 1 base, with 12 bases spanning the gap. The CDR3 is CASSLETTVSNTEAFF. The CDR3 nucleotides read TGTGCCAGCAGCTTAGAAACGACAGTATCGAACACTGAAGCTTTCTTT.

This clone was detected once. This sequence joins TRBV5-4 and TRBJ1-1; D gene unclear. This CDR3 has 13 amino acids. Germline V CDR1 and CDR2: SGHNT, YYREEE (reference sequence). V lost 0 bases, J lost 7 bases, and 10 bases lay in between. The CDR3 sequence: CASSLGLRVEAFF. The CDR3 bases are TGTGCCAGCAGCTTGGGATTGAGGGTTGAAGCTTTCTTT. The whole variable domain, filled in from reference TRBV5-4 and TRBJ1-1, reads ETGVTQSPTHLIKTRGQQVTLRCSSQSGHNTVSWYQQALGQGPQFIFQYYREEENGRGNFPPRFSGLQFPNYSSELNVNALELDDSALYLCASSLGLRVEAFFGQGTRLTVV.

CDR3 residues: CASSTTETETQYF. The CDR3, as DNA: TGTGCCAGCAGTACGACAGAGACCGAGACCCAGTACTTC. The chain is built from TRBV6-5 and TRBJ2-5; TRBD1 is a possible D gene (5 bases). V dropped 5 bases and J dropped 5 bases, with 12 bases sitting between them. CDR1 is MNHEY, CDR2 SVGAGI, per germline. CDR3 length: 13 amino acids.

The chain uses TRBV6-1 and TRBJ2-1, with 15 bases fitting TRBD2. Germline V gene lookup returns CDR1 MNHNS and CDR2 SASEGT. V shed 2 bases and J 6 bases; nucleotides not matched to a gene: 5. The CDR3 sequence is 17 residues long. The CDR3 DNA is TGTGCCAGCAGTGAACTCGGACTAGCGGGAGGGCCCAATGAGCAGTTCTTC. Translation: CASSELGLAGGPNEQFF.

The CDR3 protein is CASSRGRVYNEQFF. CDR3 DNA sequence: TGTGCCAGCAGCCGCGGGAGAGTCTACAATGAGCAGTTCTTC. The chain is built from TRBV6-5 and TRBJ2-1; 7 bases are a match to TRBD2. Germline lookup yields CDR1 MNHEY and CDR2 SVGAGI. CDR3 size: 14 residues. Trimming took 6 bases from V and 3 from J; bases not matched to a gene: 5.

The chain is built from TRBV10-2 and TRBJ2-7; 10 bases line up with TRBD2. The CDR3 has 13 amino acids. Losses at the gene ends were 11 bases for V and 3 bases for J; bases not matched to a gene: 7. Germline V gene lookup returns CDR1 WSHSY and CDR2 SAAADI. The CDR3 bases are TGCGCCCTGGGAGGGACTAGCGTCTACGAGCAGTACTTC. Translating gives CALGGTSVYEQYF.

This chain joins TRBV4-1 and TRBJ1-2; TRBD1 aligns across 7 bases. CDR3 length: 15 amino acids. V lost 1 base to trimming and J lost 0 bases; unmatched junction nucleotides: 2. Per the germline V gene, CDR1 is MGHRA and CDR2 is YSYEKL. The CDR3 region has the DNA TGCGCCAGCAGCCAAGGACAGGGAACTAACTATGGCTACACCTTC. Amino acids: CASSQGQGTNYGYTF.

The table lists this clone with a few counts. The V call is TRBV7-2, the J call TRBJ1-1; 7 nucleotides match TRBD1. CDR1 is SGHTA and CDR2 is FQGNSA in the germline V gene. The CDR3 is 14 residues long. Trimming removed 4 bases from V and 11 bases from J; junction bases left unmatched: 13. The CDR3 sequence: CASSSPGGIIEAFF. The CDR3 DNA follows: TGTGCCAGCAGCTCCCCAGGGGGTATTATCGAGGCTTTCTTT.

CDR3 amino acids: CAWKAQGSGYTF. The CDR3 bases are TGTGCCTGGAAGGCACAGGGAAGTGGCTACACCTTC. The gene calls are TRBV30 and TRBJ1-2, with a weak D call TRBD1 (6 bases). Looked up from germline, CDR1 is GTSNPN and CDR2 is SVGIG (reference sequence). Trimming pared 4 bases from V and 7 bases from J, leaving 13 bases between. The CDR3 loop spans 12 amino acids.

V and J are TRBV9 and TRBJ1-3; unclear D gene. The CDR3 contains 15 residues. From germline, CDR1 is SGDLS and CDR2 YYNGEE. V was trimmed by 4 bases and J by 0 bases, leaving 11 bases between them. The CDR3: CASSLLPGSGNTIYF. The CDR3 DNA is TGTGCCAGCAGCTTGCTGCCGGGCTCTGGAAACACCATATATTTT.

This clone was counted a single time. V and J are TRBV5-8 and TRBJ1-1, with a weak D call TRBD1 (5 bases). Germline V lookup: CDR1 SGHTS, CDR2 YDEGEE. This CDR3 has 15 residues. V was shortened by 0 bases and J by 3 bases, with 12 bases between the two germline ends. CDR3 region: CASSLEYLGDTEAFF. CDR3 DNA: TGTGCCAGCAGCTTGGAGTATTTAGGGGACACTGAAGCTTTCTTT.

The chain links TRBV6-5 to TRBJ1-1; tentatively, D is TRBD1 (5 bases). V was trimmed by 7 bases and J by 0 bases, leaving 9 bases between them. The CDR3 has 13 residues. CDR1 is MNHEY, CDR2 SVGAGI, per germline. CDR3: CASTGQMNTEAFF. CDR3 DNA sequence: TGTGCCAGCACAGGACAAATGAACACTGAAGCTTTCTTT.

This chain uses TRBV9 with TRBJ1-2, with 9 bases that match TRBD1. CDR3 length: 16 residues. The germline gives CDR1 SGDLS, CDR2 YYNGEE. The V gene end was trimmed by 0 bases and the J gene end by 4 bases; junction bases not matched to a gene: 7. The CDR3 protein is CASSVGAGQGSYGYTF. The CDR3 DNA follows: TGTGCCAGCAGCGTAGGGGCTGGACAGGGGTCCTATGGCTACACCTTC.